This passage covers 27 T cell receptor beta chains from one sample sequenced in a study of long-term antiretroviral therapy in people with HIV. An immunoSEQ assay, version v3.0, was performed at survey level. The table came from immunoSEQ multiplex PCR; TCRdb's copy has only in-frame clones and leaves some out. The sample has 15,000 to 20,000 clones, 88% seen once. This specimen consisted of unsorted PBMCs, obtained 6.9 years after starting antiretroviral therapy. The origin of the receptors is a man in his fifties with HIV.

This chain joins TRBV28 and TRBJ2-7; D uncertain. This CDR3 region has 12 residues. Germline V gene data show CDR1 as MDHEN and CDR2 as SYDVKM. V lost 8 bases and J 5 bases, leaving 13 bases between the germline ends. The CDR3 here is CASPWQFDEQYF. DNA for the CDR3: TGTGCCAGCCCGTGGCAGTTCGACGAGCAGTACTTC.

This clone was observed once. The chain links TRBV6-5 to TRBJ1-1; perhaps TRBD1 as D (5 bases). V lost 2 bases and J lost 8, with 6 bases in between. Germline CDR1 MNHEY, CDR2 SVGAGI. The CDR3 consists of 11 residues. This CDR3 reads CASSYNREAFF. In DNA, the CDR3 is TGTGCCAGCAGTTACAACAGGGAAGCTTTCTTT.

This chain connects TRBV18 to TRBJ1-5; tentative D call: TRBD1 (6 bases). CDR1 is KGHSH and CDR2 is LQKENI in the germline V gene. V was clipped by 2 bases and J by 6 bases, with 14 bases between them. This CDR3 spans 15 amino acids. The DNA for the CDR3 is TGTGCCAGCTCACCAGGTGGGGGCCGGGGTCAGCCCCAGCATTTT. This translates into CASSPGGGRGQPQHF.

This chain links TRBV2 with TRBJ1-5; D unresolved. This CDR3 contains 15 residues. CDR1 is SNHLY and CDR2 is FYNNEI in the germline V gene. V was clipped by 2 bases and J by 0 bases, with 8 bases between them. The CDR3, as DNA: TGTGCCAGCAGTGAAAACACCAATAGCAATCAGCCCCAGCATTTT. As protein: CASSENTNSNQPQHF.

The chain couples TRBV25-1 to TRBJ2-1; D may correspond to TRBD1 or TRBD2 (5 bases each). Germline V gene sequence: CDR1 MGHDK, CDR2 SYGVNS. V dropped 1 base and J dropped 9 bases, with 16 bases sitting between them. The CDR3 contains 15 residues. CDR3 nucleotides: TGTGCCAGCAGTGAATTGGGGCCCGAACGGGGTGAGCAGTTCTTC. Encoded protein: CASSELGPERGEQFF.

The rearrangement joins TRBV18 to TRBJ1-1, with 7 nucleotides matching TRBD1. Unmatched junction bases numbered 4, after V lost 2 bases and J lost 1 base. Germline-derived CDR1 and CDR2 are KGHSH and LQKENI. This CDR3 is 15 amino acids long. CDR3 amino acids: CASSPVAGGNTEAFF. The CDR3 bases are TGTGCCAGCTCACCAGTCGCAGGGGGGAACACTGAAGCTTTCTTT. Using reference TRBV18 and TRBJ1-1 for the parts outside the CDR3, the full variable domain is NAGVMQNPRHLVRRRGQEARLRCSPMKGHSHVYWYRQLPEEGLKFMVYLQKENIIDESGMPKERFSAEFPKEGPSILRIQQVVRGDSAAYFCASSPVAGGNTEAFFGQGTRLTVV.

The chain carries TRBV28 and TRBJ2-7; 14 bases are shared with TRBD2. Germline V gives CDR1 MDHEN, CDR2 SYDVKM. The CDR3 extends over 16 amino acids. The V and J ends lost 5 bases and 5 bases, in that order; junction bases with no gene match: 8. Here the CDR3 DNA reads TGTGCCAGCAGTAAACAGGGACTAGCGGGAGTTAACGAGCAGTACTTC. Its protein product is CASSKQGLAGVNEQYF.

The chain recombines TRBV28 with TRBJ2-2; D is ambiguous. CDR3 length: 14 amino acids. V was clipped by 1 base and J by 3 bases, with 6 bases between them. Germline CDR1 is MDHEN and CDR2 is SYDVKM. The CDR3 DNA reads TGTGCCAGCAGTTTATTAGGCTACACCGGGGAGCTGTTTTTT. Translated: CASSLLGYTGELFF.

The gene calls are TRBV11-2 and TRBJ2-7; no clear D gene. CDR1 is SGHAT, CDR2 FQNNGV, per germline. This CDR3 region has 14 residues. The V end was cut by 3 bases, the J end by 0 bases, with 9 bases between. In DNA, the CDR3 is TGTGCCAGCAGCTTCACCCCCGACTCCTACGAGCAGTACTTC. As protein: CASSFTPDSYEQYF.

This clone has more than one count but fewer than ten. The chain uses TRBV7-9 and TRBJ2-7; the match to TRBD1 covers 7 bases. Trimming cost V 5 bases and J 2 bases; bases outside gene matches: 6. The CDR3 is 14 residues long. Germline values: CDR1 SEHNR, CDR2 FQNEAQ (reference sequence). The CDR3 loop reads CASSLQQGTYEQYF. CDR3 nucleotide sequence: TGTGCCAGCAGCCTCCAACAGGGGACCTACGAGCAGTACTTC.

The genes are TRBV15 and TRBJ1-1; no firm D call. Looked up from germline, CDR1 is LNHNV and CDR2 is YYDKDF (reference sequence). The CDR3 sequence is 16 residues long. Between the trimmed V and J ends, which lost 0 bases and 0 bases, there was a span of 11 bases. The CDR3 region has the DNA TGTGCCACCAGCAGAGATCCCGGACGGTTGAACACTGAAGCTTTCTTT. Protein product: CATSRDPGRLNTEAFF.

The rearrangement uses TRBV6-6 and TRBJ1-1; D gene uncertain. CDR1 is MNHNY and CDR2 is SVGAGI in the germline V gene (reference sequence). V lost 2 bases, J lost 0 bases, and 7 bases lay in between. This CDR3 is built from 14 residues. The CDR3 DNA sequence: TGTGCCAGCAGTTACGCTTCGATGAACACTGAAGCTTTCTTT. Protein sequence: CASSYASMNTEAFF.

The rearrangement links TRBV6-6 to TRBJ1-3; D call uncertain. From germline, CDR1 is MNHNY and CDR2 SVGAGI (reference sequence). With 8 bases removed from V and 0 bases from J, the gap between germline ends came to 5 bases. This CDR3 spans 12 amino acids. In DNA, the CDR3 is TGTGCCAGCTTGAGCTCTGGAAACACCATATATTTT. Translation gives CASLSSGNTIYF.

The chain carries TRBV27 and TRBJ2-7; 7 positions match TRBD1. Germline-derived CDR1 and CDR2 are MNHEY and SMNVEV (reference sequence). This CDR3 region has 15 residues. V gave up 2 bases and J gave up 2 bases; unmatched junction bases: 6. The CDR3, as DNA: TGTGCCAGCAGTTTAGAGAGGGGGCCGACCTACGAGCAGTACTTC. Protein: CASSLERGPTYEQYF.

About this clone: Different DNA sequences within this sample yield the same CDR3. The chain combines TRBV9 with TRBJ2-2; D is unresolved. The CDR3 spans 12 residues. Germline values: CDR1 SGDLS, CDR2 YYNGEE. Trimming removed 0 bases at V and 5 bases at J, with 2 bases between. CDR3 nucleotide sequence: TGTGCCAGCAGCGTAGTGACCGGGGAGCTGTTTTTT. Translation gives CASSVVTGELFF.

Points on this clone: Mismatch with germline at one junction end may stem from a read error. The V gene is TRBV7-9, the J gene TRBJ1-2, with D possibly TRBD1 on 5 matching bases. The CDR3 is 13 residues long. Germline V gene lookup returns CDR1 SEHNR and CDR2 FQNEAQ (reference sequence). The DNA for the CDR3 is TGTGCCAGCAGCCTAGCAGGGTTACTTGGCTACACCTTC. The encoded protein is CASSLAGLLGYTF.

This clone was found once. The chain couples TRBV29-1 to TRBJ2-3; TRBD2 aligns across 7 bases. CDR1 and CDR2 (germline): SQVTM, ANQGSEA. This CDR3 has 12 amino acids. The CDR3 nucleotides are TGCAGTCATGGGGGGGGTACAGATACGCAGTATTTT. It yields the protein CSHGGGTDTQYF.

In this sample, this clone turned up a few times. In DNA, the CDR3 is TGTGCCAGCAGCTTGGGAGCGTCAAGCTCCTACAATGAGCAGTTCTTC. Its protein is CASSLGASSSYNEQFF. This chain connects TRBV7-6 to TRBJ2-1, with D perhaps matching TRBD2 (5 bases). Germline CDR1 SGHVS, CDR2 FNYEAQ. Trimming removed 3 bases at V and 0 bases at J, with 12 bases between. The CDR3 sequence is 16 residues long.

The chain has TRBV29-1 and TRBJ1-1, with TRBD1 matching 7 bases. After removal of 7 bases from V and 4 bases from J, the junction contained 9 bases not matched to a gene. This CDR3 is built from 13 residues. Germline assignment: CDR1 SQVTM and CDR2 ANQGSEA. CDR3 in DNA: TGCAGCGGGGCACTTACAGGGGTCACTGAAGCTTTCTTT. The encoded protein is CSGALTGVTEAFF. Variable domain in full (rest from reference TRBV29-1 and TRBJ1-1): SAVISQKPSRDICQRGTSLTIQCQVDSQVTMMFWYRQQPGQSLTLIATANQGSEATYESGFVIDKFPISRPNLTFSTLTVSNMSPEDSSIYLCSGALTGVTEAFFGQGTRLTVV.

This chain joins TRBV15 and TRBJ2-3; 8 nucleotides align to TRBD1. The CDR3 extends over 14 amino acids. After removal of 5 bases from V and 6 bases from J, the junction contained 7 bases not matched to a gene. Germline CDR1 reads LNHNV; CDR2 reads YYDKDF (reference sequence). The CDR3 here is CATSRMTGVDTQYF. In nucleotides, the CDR3 is TGTGCCACCAGCCGAATGACAGGGGTTGATACGCAGTATTTT.

V and J are TRBV25-1 and TRBJ1-1, with D unresolved. This CDR3 region has 15 residues. V shed 1 base and J shed 1 base, with 10 bases lying between them. CDR1 and CDR2 (germline): MGHDK, SYGVNS. CDR3 amino acids: CASSEFGRKNTEAFF. For the CDR3, the DNA is TGTGCCAGCAGTGAATTTGGTAGAAAGAACACTGAAGCTTTCTTT.

The rearrangement joins TRBV9 to TRBJ2-5; D not certain. Germline V gene sequence: CDR1 SGDLS, CDR2 YYNGEE. This CDR3 has 14 residues. V lost 4 bases, J lost 5 bases, and 15 bases lay in between. The CDR3: CASSSPQPVETQYF. CDR3 nucleotide sequence: TGTGCCAGCAGCTCTCCCCAACCGGTGGAGACCCAGTACTTC. Based on the CDR3 plus reference TRBV9 and TRBJ2-5, the full variable domain is DSGVTQTPKHLITATGQRVTLRCSPRSGDLSVYWYQQSLDQGLQFLIQYYNGEERAKGNILERFSAQQFPDLHSELNLSSLELGDSALYFCASSSPQPVETQYFGPGTRLLVL.

This chain joins TRBV19 and TRBJ2-7; 7 nucleotides match TRBD2. Germline trimming cut 3 bases from V and 0 bases from J; bases unmatched to any gene: 2. Germline V gives CDR1 LNHDA, CDR2 SQIVND (reference sequence). This CDR3 comprises 14 residues. CDR3 loop: CASSIGGSSYEQYF. CDR3 bases: TGTGCCAGTAGTATTGGCGGGAGCTCCTACGAGCAGTACTTC.

The V call is TRBV30, the J call TRBJ2-7; D possibly corresponds to TRBD2 (6 bases). The ends were cut back, 0 bases at V and 0 bases at J, with 9 bases in the middle. Germline CDR1 and CDR2: GTSNPN and SVGIG (reference sequence). This CDR3 comprises 14 residues. For the CDR3, the DNA is TGTGCCTGGAGTGTTTTGCGGGACTCCTACGAGCAGTACTTC. Translating it yields CAWSVLRDSYEQYF.

The chain carries TRBV4-3 and TRBJ2-2, with 10 bases that match TRBD2. CDR3 length: 17 residues. The V segment lost 0 bases and the J segment 3 bases; nucleotides outside the gene matches: 4. Germline V gene lookup returns CDR1 LGHNA and CDR2 YSLEER. The CDR3 loop is CASSQDRLAGYTGELFF. The CDR3 DNA reads as TGCGCCAGCAGCCAAGATAGACTAGCGGGTTACACCGGGGAGCTGTTTTTT.

The J gene is TRBJ1-5, the V gene TRBV5-6, with a weak D call TRBD1 (6 bases). V was cut by 4 bases and J by 7 bases, with 15 bases left in between. The CDR3 totals 14 residues. Per the germline V gene, CDR1 is SGHDT and CDR2 is YYEEEE. CDR3 in amino acids: CASSTGGARQPQHF. The CDR3 coding sequence is TGTGCCAGCAGCACGGGGGGGGCTAGGCAGCCCCAGCATTTT.

Only one count was recorded for this clone. The chain carries TRBV10-3 and TRBJ2-7; the match to TRBD1 covers 8 bases. CDR1 ENHRY and CDR2 SYGVKD come from the germline V gene. There are 13 residues in the CDR3. Germline trimming cut 6 bases from V and 5 bases from J; bases unmatched to any gene: 6. Here the CDR3 reads CAIRDRAGNEQYF. CDR3 nucleotide sequence: TGTGCCATCAGGGACAGGGCCGGGAACGAGCAGTACTTC.